This TCR beta chain emerged from a study of glioma-infiltrating T cells after dendritic cell vaccination. Study-level information: Patients received autologous tumor lysate-pulsed dendritic cell vaccination between about 2002 and 2013. Dendritic cell vaccine was injected intradermally three times, biweekly.

Time point meaning: after dendritic cell vaccination, including at tumor progression/relapse. Trimming took 2 bases from V and 2 from J, leaving 16 bases between them. This CDR3 has 17 residues. CDR1 SGDLS and CDR2 YYNGEE come from the germline V gene. The primer mix had 60 V beta and 13 J beta primers. Clones were read by immunoSEQ multiplex PCR, and TCRdb kept only the in-frame ones, dropping some. The sample has around 60,000 clones, 86% seen once. The source is a human donor with glioblastoma. This chain joins TRBV9 and TRBJ2-2; D might be TRBD2 (7 bases). The starting material was blood, obtained after dendritic cell vaccination. The DNA for the CDR3 is TGTGCCAGCAGCGTGAGGGGGGGACGGAGTAACACCGGGGAGCTGTTTTTT. This gives the protein CASSVRGGRSNTGELFF.